This T cell receptor (beta chain) emerged from a study of CXCR3-negative and CXCR3-positive naive CD8 T cells (dated by TCRdb to the late 2010s). For the study in its entirety: In total, approximately 140 million TRB reads were obtained, which works out to roughly 1.5 +/- 0.3 million reads per library. The diversity and physicochemical repertoire analyses included about a dozen donors pooled from two independent experiments. The TRBV-TRBJ cluster analysis covered naive subsets from a handful of donors and memory cells from 3 donors. What the research found in general, with its limitations: TRB CDR3s from CXCR3-positive naive cells showed higher hydrophobicity (lower Kidera factor 4), lower energy, and higher strength and volume indices than CXCR3-negative naive cells. Because surface CD5, which has been linked to self-reactivity in mice, was comparable between naive subsets, TCR interaction strength was also inferred from TRB CDR3 physicochemical properties. Freshly isolated PBMCs were used for most assays because CXCR3 expression partially decreased after cryopreservation. Similar TRBV-TRBJ usage was shown by naive CXCR3-negative and CXCR3-positive cells from the same donor, whereas distinct patterns were shown by memory cells. Repertoire diversity was comparably high in both naive subsets but much lower in memory CD8+ T cells.

Each CD8+ T cell subset was flow-sorted in triplicate, and some 310,000 cells per subset were placed directly into RLT lysis buffer. To keep memory contaminants out, a stringent definition of naive CD8+ T cells was applied: CD45RO-CCR7+CD27+CD95-. Standard density gradient centrifugation was used to isolate peripheral blood mononuclear cells from buffy coats. A FACSAria III was used to flow-sort naive CD8+ T cells into CXCR3-negative and CXCR3-positive populations. Total RNA was extracted from sorted cells using an RNeasy Mini Kit. Concerning this clonotype: Its antigen target is currently unknown.

Sequencing was carried out with a NextSeq 550. The Human TCR Profiling Kit (MiLaboratory) was used to prepare UMI-labeled 5' RACE TRB cDNA libraries. cDNA synthesis used the entire amount of extracted RNA, and PCR amplification then used the entire amount of cDNA produced. Libraries were prepared in parallel using an identical number of PCR cycles. In the source study's methods: With a requirement of at least two reads per UMI, MIGEC and MiXCR extracted about 56,000 +/- 9,600 unique UMI-labeled TRB cDNA molecules per library. On average, approximately 40,000 +/- 10,000 functional in-frame TRB CDR3 nucleotide clonotypes lacking stop codons were found per library. Diversity metrics, including normalized Shannon-Wiener and Chao1, were computed in VDJtools after downsampling to 5000 UMI-labeled TRB molecules per sample. Clonotype-size-weighted physicochemical properties of the central five CDR3 residues (interaction energy, strength, volume and Kidera factor 4) were computed in VDJtools. The reads, reprocessed by TCRdb, yield one row per CDR3 protein sequence and no DNA. V and J calls and clone size were set by TCRdb, not the authors. For this sample, the table gives just over 40,000 distinct CDR3 sequences. The ten largest clones add up to about 1.9% of the sample.

Sequencing was performed on naive CXCR3- CD8+ T cells from blood. Sample cell subset or site, as interpreted from the label and publication: CD45RO-CCR7+CD27+CD95- naive CD8+ T cells lacking CXCR3 (TNR3-). This clonotype originated in a human donor in good health. Some clones in this sample may be carry-over from other donors' samples.

For the CDR3, the sequence is CASSAVGMRETQYF. Recombination connected TRBV7-2 to TRBJ2-5. The CDR3, cysteine through phenylalanine, is 14 amino acids long. Nucleotide data are not available. The germline V gene encodes CDR1 SGHTA and CDR2 FQGNSA.